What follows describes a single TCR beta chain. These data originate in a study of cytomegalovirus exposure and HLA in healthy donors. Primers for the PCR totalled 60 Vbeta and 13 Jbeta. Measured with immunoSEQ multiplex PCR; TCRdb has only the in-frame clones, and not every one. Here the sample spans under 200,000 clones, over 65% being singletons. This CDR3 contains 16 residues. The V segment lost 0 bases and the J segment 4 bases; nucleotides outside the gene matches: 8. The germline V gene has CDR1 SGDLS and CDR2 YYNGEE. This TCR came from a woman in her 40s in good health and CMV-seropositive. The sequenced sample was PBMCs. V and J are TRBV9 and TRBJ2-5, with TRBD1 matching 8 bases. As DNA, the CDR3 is TGTGCCAGCAGCGTAGGCAGGGGGCAATTCGGAGAGACCCAGTACTTC. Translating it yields CASSVGRGQFGETQYF.